This record concerns one TCR beta chain sequence. Its matching antigen is unknown. The data were obtained in a study of lymphopenia after photon versus proton radiotherapy. Study findings and constraints: Survival link was tested only in deceased patients; proton benefit remains a possibility. Proton therapy kept repertoires fairly stable, unlike photons, which gained effector/memory cells.

The germline V gene has CDR1 SGHAT and CDR2 FQNNGV. CDR3 length: 14 residues. V was clipped by 4 bases and J by 5 bases, with 14 bases between them. The table came from immunoSEQ multiplex PCR; TCRdb's copy has only in-frame clones and leaves some out. The sample has about 160,000 clones, approximately 86% seen once. The V call is TRBV11-2, the J call TRBJ1-1; D is ambiguous. Sequenced material: peripheral blood, taken from a patient treated with photon-based radiotherapy. The sequence was obtained from a man between 45 and 60 years old with gastric cancer. The CDR3 DNA reads as TGTGCCAGCAGCTCGACTCAAACCGTGACTGAAGCTTTCTTT. Amino acid sequence: CASSSTQTVTEAFF.